Detailed here is one T cell receptor (beta chain). Its antigen is undetermined. This sample was included in a study of graft-versus-host responses after intestinal transplantation. Across the whole study: The transplants performed in recipients were multivisceral, liver-intestinal, or isolated intestinal. Each patient got anti-thymocyte globulin induction, then tacrolimus and steroids for roughly 3 years.

Study results and limitations: Levels of circulating GvH clones at their peak were associated with early post-transplant HvG declines. GvH clones turned up in recipient marrow; some had shown up first in ileum or blood.

Repertoires were generated with immunoSEQ multiplex PCR, while TCRdb's copy carries only in-frame clones and drops some. The table includes 25,000 to 30,000 clones, more than 75% detected once. CDR1 and CDR2 (germline): SGHVS, FNYEAQ. There are 16 residues in the CDR3. V lost 4 bases to trimming and J lost 2 bases, with 17 bases between them. The chain links TRBV7-6 to TRBJ2-5, with a possible D match to TRBD1 (5 bases). Sequencing used unstimulated CD4+ T cells sorted from spleen or lymph node cells, obtained before intestinal transplant. The TCR sequence derives from a human donor who received an intestinal transplant. The CDR3 reads CASSSQGAAVQETQYF. DNA of the CDR3: TGTGCCAGCAGCTCCCAGGGCGCTGCGGTACAAGAGACCCAGTACTTC.